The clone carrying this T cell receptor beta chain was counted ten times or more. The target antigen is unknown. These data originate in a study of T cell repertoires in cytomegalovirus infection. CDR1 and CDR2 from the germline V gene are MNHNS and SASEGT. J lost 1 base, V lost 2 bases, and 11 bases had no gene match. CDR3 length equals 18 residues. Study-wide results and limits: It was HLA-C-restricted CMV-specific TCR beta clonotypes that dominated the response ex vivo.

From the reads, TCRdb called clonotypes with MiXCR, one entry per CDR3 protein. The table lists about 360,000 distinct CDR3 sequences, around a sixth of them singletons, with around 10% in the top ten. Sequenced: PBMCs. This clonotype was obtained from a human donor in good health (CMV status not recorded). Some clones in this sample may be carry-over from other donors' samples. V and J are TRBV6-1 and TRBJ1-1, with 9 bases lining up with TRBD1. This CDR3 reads CASSEWVVGQGANTEAFF. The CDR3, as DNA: TGTGCCAGCAGTGAATGGGTTGTGGGACAGGGTGCGAACACTGAAGCTTTCTTT.